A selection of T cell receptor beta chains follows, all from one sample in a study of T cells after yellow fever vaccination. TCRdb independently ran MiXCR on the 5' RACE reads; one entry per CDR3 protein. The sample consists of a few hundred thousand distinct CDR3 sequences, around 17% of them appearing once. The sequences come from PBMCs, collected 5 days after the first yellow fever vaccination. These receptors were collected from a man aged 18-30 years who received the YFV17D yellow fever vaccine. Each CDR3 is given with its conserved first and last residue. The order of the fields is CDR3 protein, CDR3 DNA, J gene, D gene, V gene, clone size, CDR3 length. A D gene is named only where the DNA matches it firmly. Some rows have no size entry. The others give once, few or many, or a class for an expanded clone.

CASSHPGTPGGYTF | TGCGCCAGCAGCCACCCCGGGACCCCGGGGGGCTACACCTTC | TRBJ1-2 | . | TRBV4-3 | few | 14
CASSYYGQGRTEKLFF | TGTGCCAGCAGCTATTATGGACAGGGCAGGACTGAAAAACTGTTTTTT | TRBJ1-4 | TRBD1 | TRBV7-2 | few | 16
CAITGTAAGYTF | TGTGCCATAACCGGGACAGCGGCTGGCTACACCTTC | TRBJ1-2 | TRBD1 | TRBV10-3 | . | 12
CAISETGWGGGEQFF | TGTGCCATCAGTGAGACGGGCTGGGGGGGAGGTGAGCAGTTCTTC | TRBJ2-1 | TRBD2 | TRBV10-3 | . | 15
CATSSGQGAVNEQFF | TGTGCCACCAGCAGTGGACAGGGGGCAGTGAATGAGCAGTTCTTC | TRBJ2-1 | TRBD1 | TRBV15 | few | 15
CASSLMDRGWGNTEAFF | TGCGCCAGCAGCTTAATGGACCGAGGGTGGGGGAACACTGAAGCTTTCTTT | TRBJ1-1 | . | TRBV5-1 | few | 17
CATSDLVGATEAFF | TGTGCCACCAGTGATTTGGTGGGTGCCACTGAAGCTTTCTTT | TRBJ1-1 | . | TRBV24-1 | . | 14
CASSVAGPYTDTQYF | TGTGCCAGCAGCGTAGCGGGGCCTTACACAGATACGCAGTATTTT | TRBJ2-3 | TRBD2 | TRBV6-1 | . | 15
CASSIGPNTEAFF | TGTGCCAGCAGTATAGGACCAAACACTGAAGCTTTCTTT | TRBJ1-1 | . | TRBV12-3/TRBV12-4 | many | 13
CASSLTATTSTDTQYF | TGCGCCAGCAGCTTGACAGCTACGACTAGCACAGATACGCAGTATTTT | TRBJ2-3 | . | TRBV5-1 | many | 16
CASRLQGAYEQYF | TGCGCCAGCAGGCTACAGGGGGCCTACGAGCAGTACTTC | TRBJ2-7 | TRBD1 | TRBV10-2 | . | 13